One sample yielded the 12 T cell receptor beta chains listed below, sequenced in a study of shared clonotypes between healthy human individuals. Profiled with immunoSEQ multiplex PCR; TCRdb holds only in-frame clones, not every one. In the table there are over a million clones, over 95% of which are singletons. Sequenced: naive CD4+ T cells sorted from blood. Specified subset: CD45RA+ positively selected. All receptors derive from a young man in good health.

This clone was recorded once. The gene calls are TRBV5-1 and TRBJ2-1, with D tentatively TRBD1 (6 bases). The length of the CDR3 is 16 residues. From germline, CDR1 is SGHRS and CDR2 YFSETQ. Trimming left V 0 bases short and J 9 bases short, with 19 bases between. The CDR3 DNA follows: TGCGCCAGCAGCTTGGACAGGGCCCTTCCAGTTCCTGAGCAGTTCTTC. This codes for CASSLDRALPVPEQFF.

The gene calls are TRBV7-2 and TRBJ1-5; 8 bases agree with TRBD1. V lost 5 bases to trimming and J lost 2 bases; unmatched junction nucleotides: 8. Germline V gene sequence: CDR1 SGHTA, CDR2 FQGNSA. This CDR3 has 16 amino acids. The CDR3: CASSRGQGGGNQPQHF. The CDR3 DNA reads TGTGCCAGCAGCAGAGGACAGGGAGGTGGCAATCAGCCCCAGCATTTT.

The V gene is TRBV15, the J gene TRBJ2-7; 9 nucleotides match TRBD1. Unmatched junction bases numbered 10, after V lost 1 base and J lost 6 bases. The CDR3 contains 16 residues. The germline gives CDR1 LNHNV, CDR2 YYDKDF (reference sequence). The CDR3 loop is CATSRARTGERSEQYF. The DNA for the CDR3 is TGTGCCACCAGCAGAGCACGGACAGGGGAACGCTCCGAGCAGTACTTC.

The rearrangement uses TRBV19 and TRBJ2-1, with D possibly TRBD2 on 5 matching bases. The V end was cut by 9 bases, the J end by 7 bases, with 10 bases between. This CDR3 spans 11 amino acids. Germline V CDR1 and CDR2: LNHDA, SQIVND (reference sequence). The CDR3 here is CASISENEQFF. The CDR3 region has the DNA TGTGCCAGCATTAGCGAAAATGAGCAGTTCTTC.

The gene calls are TRBV7-9 and TRBJ1-2; D is unresolved. Germline V lookup: CDR1 SEHNR, CDR2 FQNEAQ (reference sequence). Trimming took off 3 bases at V and 2 bases at J, with 7 bases between the two ends. This CDR3 spans 13 amino acids. CDR3 in DNA: TGTGCCAGCAGCTTTTCAGAGAACTATGGCTACACCTTC. This translates into CASSFSENYGYTF.

This clone was seen once. The CDR3 sequence: CASSDRQRGETQYF. CDR3 nucleotide sequence: TGTGCCAGCTCGGACCGTCAACGGGGAGAGACCCAGTACTTC. The gene calls are TRBV25-1 and TRBJ2-5; D possibly corresponds to TRBD2 (5 bases). Trimming removed 8 bases from V and 4 bases from J, with 17 bases in between. Looked up from germline, CDR1 is MGHDK and CDR2 is SYGVNS. The length of the CDR3 is 14 residues.

CDR3 DNA: TGTGCCAGCAGCTGGATATACAATCAGCCCCAGCATTTT. This sequence encodes CASSWIYNQPQHF. This chain uses TRBV5-5 with TRBJ1-5; D remains ambiguous. V lost 3 bases, J lost 3 bases, and 7 bases lay in between. The CDR3 extends over 13 amino acids. Germline CDR1 reads SGHKS; CDR2 reads YYEKEE (reference sequence).

The chain combines TRBV6-5 with TRBJ2-1; D perhaps matches TRBD1 (6 bases). Germline values: CDR1 MNHEY, CDR2 SVGAGI. The CDR3 length is 15 residues. V dropped 5 bases and J dropped 3 bases, with 14 bases sitting between them. The CDR3 DNA follows: TGTGCCAGCAGTCCCAGGGGCGGAGGCTACAATGAGCAGTTCTTC. This gives the protein CASSPRGGGYNEQFF.

The chain couples TRBV7-3 to TRBJ2-3; D is perhaps TRBD2 (6 bases). V was clipped by 2 bases and J by 6 bases, with 15 bases between them. The CDR3 runs 15 residues. Germline lookup yields CDR1 SGHTA and CDR2 FQGTGA. CDR3 in DNA: TGTGCCAGCAGCTTATCACTAGATGGGAGGGATACGCAGTATTTT. Translated: CASSLSLDGRDTQYF.

CDR3 amino acids: CASQRAWDTGELFF. CDR3 DNA: TGCGCCAGTCAACGGGCCTGGGACACCGGGGAGCTGTTTTTT. The chain employs TRBV10-2 and TRBJ2-2; no clear D. The CDR3 consists of 14 residues. V was trimmed by 9 bases and J by 3 bases, leaving 14 bases between them. The germline gives CDR1 WSHSY, CDR2 SAAADI.

The genes are TRBV25-1 and TRBJ2-1; 8 bases align to TRBD2. This CDR3 has 15 amino acids. The ends lost 3 bases at V and 4 bases at J; junction bases unmatched: 5. Germline V gene data show CDR1 as MGHDK and CDR2 as SYGVNS. DNA of the CDR3: TGTGCCAGCAGTGAGCGCGGGAGGCGATACAATGAGCAGTTCTTC. Protein: CASSERGRRYNEQFF.

The CDR3 sequence is CASSLIHEQYF. In nucleotides, the CDR3 is TGTGCCAGCAGTTTAATCCACGAGCAGTACTTC. The rearrangement links TRBV28 to TRBJ2-7; D gene unclear. Germline V gene sequence: CDR1 MDHEN, CDR2 SYDVKM. Trimming pared 2 bases from V and 5 bases from J, leaving 4 bases between. This CDR3 comprises 11 residues.